This TCR beta chain was profiled in a study of identifying expanded T cells in peripheral blood. J was trimmed by 1 base and V by 8 bases; bases with no gene match: 12. In germline, CDR1 is MNHEY, CDR2 SMNVEV (reference sequence). The CDR3 extends over 16 amino acids. TCRdb's table, derived via immunoSEQ multiplex PCR, lists solely in-frame clones and lacks some. In the table there are 75,000 to 100,000 clones, about 88% of which are singletons. Sequencing was carried out using blood. The receptor was isolated from a person between 18 and 69 years old in good health. The rearrangement links TRBV27 to TRBJ2-5; 8 bases map to TRBD2. The CDR3 sequence is CASQTSGNPPQETQYF. CDR3 sequence (DNA): TGTGCCAGCCAAACTAGCGGCAACCCCCCCCAAGAGACCCAGTACTTC.